Detailed here is one T cell receptor beta chain. What it recognizes is unknown. These data are taken from a study of cytomegalovirus exposure and HLA in healthy donors. The CDR3 is made up of 12 amino acids. Notes on the study in general: In vitro confirmation showed three CMV-associated chains to be CMV antigen specific.

The PCR employed 60 Vbeta primers together with 13 Jbeta primers. Clones were sequenced by immunoSEQ multiplex PCR, and TCRdb holds only the in-frame ones, with some missing. The table lists roughly 150,000 clones, about two thirds of them singletons. The chain employs TRBV21-1 and TRBJ2-5; whether TRBD2, the table's D call, matches the DNA was not checked. TRBV21-1 is labeled a pseudogene. Sequencing was carried out using PBMCs. The TCR was taken from a woman aged 60-75 years in good health and CMV-seropositive. The CDR3 here is CASSKGRETQYF. The CDR3 DNA is TGTGCCAGCAGCAAGGGGAGAGAGACCCAGTACTTC.